This TCR beta chain emerged from a study of long-term antiretroviral therapy in people with HIV. The run of the v3.0 immunoSEQ assay was at survey level. The repertoire was sequenced with immunoSEQ multiplex PCR; TCRdb's copy has only in-frame clones and lacks some. In the table there are roughly 20,000 clones, around nine tenths of which are singletons. V lost 7 bases and J lost 8, with 8 bases in between. In germline, CDR1 is LNHDA, CDR2 SQIVND (reference sequence). There are 11 residues in the CDR3. This clone was counted once. This chain links TRBV19 with TRBJ1-4; no reliable D call. The sequences come from unsorted PBMCs, collected 0.5 years after starting antiretroviral therapy. The receptor's source is a middle-aged man with HIV. CDR3 sequence reads: CASTTEEKLFF. The CDR3 coding sequence is TGTGCCAGTACAACAGAAGAAAAACTGTTTTTT.